This T cell receptor beta chain was documented in a study of a mutant IDH1 vaccine in newly diagnosed glioma. Worth noting for this clone: The antigen is unknown.

Method: immunoSEQ multiplex PCR; TCRdb's copy keeps in-frame clones and lacks some. The data contain 90,000 to 100,000 clones, 85% to 90% of them seen just once; the ten biggest clones take up around 0.77%. V was shortened by 1 base and J by 0 bases, with 3 bases between the two germline ends. The CDR3 runs to 13 residues. CDR1 and CDR2 (germline): SGHAT, FQNNGV. This sample's time point: week 47, end of study. Mutant IDH1 20-mer peptide, at 300 ug, made up each vaccine dose, with topical imiquimod. At weeks 1, 3, 5, 7, 11, 15, 19 and 23, patients received a vaccination, eight in all. The sequencing used PBMCs, collected from a glioma patient whose treatment included an IDH1 peptide vaccine. J is TRBJ1-1 and V is TRBV11-2; D gene unclear. The origin of this receptor is a woman aged 45-65 years with glioma. The CDR3 loop is CASSLGMNTEAFF. The CDR3 DNA reads TGTGCCAGCAGCTTAGGTATGAACACTGAAGCTTTCTTT.